Shown below are 21 T cell receptor beta chains from a single sample sequenced in a study of cytomegalovirus exposure and HLA in healthy donors. The PCR used 60 Vbeta and 13 Jbeta primers. Measured with immunoSEQ multiplex PCR; TCRdb has only the in-frame clones, and not every one. The sample includes about 130,000 clones, 65% to 80% of them seen just once. The sequencing input was PBMCs. The receptors were gathered from a woman between 35 and 50 years old in good health and CMV-seronegative.

This clone has only one observation. The chain couples TRBV4-2 to TRBJ1-1, with D uncertain. CDR3 size: 15 residues. V lost 4 bases, J lost 1 base, and 13 bases lay in between. Germline CDR1 is LGHNA and CDR2 is YNFKEQ. Here the CDR3 DNA reads TGTGCCAGCAGCCGAGGTGTAATCGGGAACACTGAAGCTTTCTTT. It translates to CASSRGVIGNTEAFF.

Here the CDR3 DNA reads TGTGCCAGCAGCCGGGACTACCAGGGGACCCAGTACTTC. Translation gives CASSRDYQGTQYF. The gene calls are TRBV7-3 and TRBJ2-5; 7 bases match TRBD2. The CDR3 runs 13 residues. V was clipped by 5 bases and J by 7 bases; unmatched bases: 7. Germline V gene lookup returns CDR1 SGHTA and CDR2 FQGTGA.

The chain joins TRBV15 to TRBJ1-2; D gene ambiguous. The CDR3 covers 13 residues. CDR1 is LNHNV and CDR2 is YYDKDF in the germline V gene (reference sequence). Trimming took 2 bases from V and 4 from J, leaving 8 bases between them. CDR3 protein: CATSRPLFYGYTF. The CDR3 DNA reads as TGTGCCACCAGCAGACCTCTTTTCTATGGCTACACCTTC.

In this sample, this clone turned up once. This chain connects TRBV12-5 to TRBJ2-1, with TRBD1 matching 8 bases. Germline V lookup: CDR1 LGHNT, CDR2 FRNRAP. Unmatched junction bases numbered 4, after V lost 9 bases and J lost 0 bases. This CDR3 contains 14 residues. Here the CDR3 reads CASGDRGSYNEQFF. In nucleotides, the CDR3 is TGTGCTAGCGGTGACAGGGGCTCCTACAATGAGCAGTTCTTC.

The chain couples TRBV28 to TRBJ1-5; D is ambiguous. This CDR3 is built from 14 residues. V shed 4 bases and J shed 0 bases, with 7 bases lying between them. CDR1 and CDR2 (germline): MDHEN, SYDVKM. CDR3 sequence reads: CASSYQASNQPQHF. The CDR3 DNA reads as TGTGCCAGCAGTTATCAGGCTAGCAATCAGCCCCAGCATTTT.

V gene TRBV5-4 combines with J gene TRBJ1-3; unclear D gene. The length of the CDR3 is 17 residues. Germline V gene data show CDR1 as SGHNT and CDR2 as YYREEE (reference sequence). V dropped 0 bases and J dropped 0 bases, with 13 bases sitting between them. The CDR3 coding sequence is TGTGCCAGCAGCTTGGATGGACCCGCGGGCTCTGGAAACACCATATATTTT. Translation gives CASSLDGPAGSGNTIYF.

This clone was picked up one time. The rearrangement uses TRBV30 and TRBJ2-1; 13 nucleotides agree with TRBD2. The CDR3 runs to 15 residues. Germline CDR1 reads GTSNPN; CDR2 reads SVGIG (reference sequence). The trim removed 4 bases at V and 10 bases at J, leaving 10 bases unmatched. This CDR3 is CAWTEGTSGTREQFF. CDR3 sequence (DNA): TGTGCCTGGACCGAGGGGACTAGCGGGACAAGGGAGCAGTTCTTC. The complete variable domain, with remaining parts taken from reference TRBV30 and TRBJ2-1, reads SQTIHQWPATLVQPVGSPLSLECTVEGTSNPNLYWYRQAAGRGLQLLFYSVGIGQISSEVPQNLSASRPQDRQFILSSKKLLLSDSGFYLCAWTEGTSGTREQFFGPGTRLTVL.

This chain joins TRBV19 and TRBJ2-6; the D gene is possibly TRBD1 (6 bases). CDR3 size: 15 residues. V was pared by 4 bases and J by 0 bases, with 7 bases between. Germline V CDR1 and CDR2: LNHDA, SQIVND (reference sequence). CDR3 in DNA: TGTGCCAGTAGTACGGACAGCTCTGGGGCCAACGTCCTGACTTTC. This gives the protein CASSTDSSGANVLTF.

This clone was seen once. The chain employs TRBV11-1 and TRBJ2-7, with TRBD2 as a possible D gene (5 bases). The CDR3 loop spans 13 amino acids. V lost 5 bases and J 3 bases, leaving 11 bases between the germline ends. CDR1 is SGHAT and CDR2 is FQDESV in the germline V gene (reference sequence). CDR3: CASSRVRGYEQYF. The CDR3 DNA follows: TGTGCCAGCAGCCGAGTCCGGGGCTACGAGCAGTACTTC.

The genes are TRBV7-3 and TRBJ1-1; no reliable D call. This CDR3 has 13 amino acids. The germline V gene encodes CDR1 SGHTA and CDR2 FQGTGA. Trimming cost V 4 bases and J 2 bases, with 8 bases left between them. The CDR3 DNA sequence: TGTGCCAGCAGCTCCGCGGTAAACACTGAAGCTTTCTTT. It specifies CASSSAVNTEAFF.

The rearrangement links TRBV28 to TRBJ2-5, with D hard to call. The end of the DNA fits TRBJ2-7 better, so the J call may be wrong. This CDR3 has 11 amino acids. Germline V lookup: CDR1 MDHEN, CDR2 SYDVKM. The CDR3 DNA reads as TGTGCCAGCAGTTTGTTCTACGAGCAGTACTTC. Amino acids: CASSLFYEQYF.

Concerning this clone itself: Germline is not matched at one junction end, which may reflect a read error. The chain links TRBV5-1 to TRBJ2-7; perhaps TRBD2 as D (6 bases). Germline V CDR1 and CDR2: SGHRS, YFSETQ. The CDR3 extends over 11 amino acids. The CDR3 loop is CASSPSGTPTF. In nucleotides, the CDR3 is TGCGCCAGCAGCCCATCTGGGACTCCAACTTTC. Based on the CDR3 plus reference TRBV5-1 and TRBJ2-7, the full variable domain is KAGVTQTPRYLIKTRGQQVTLSCSPISGHRSVSWYQQTPGQGLQFLFEYFSETQRNKGNFPGRFSGRQFSNSRSEMNVSTLELGDSALYLCASSPSGTPTFGPGTRLTVT.

The V and J genes are TRBV7-9 and TRBJ1-2; D possibly corresponds to TRBD1 (6 bases). Per germline, CDR1 SEHNR and CDR2 FQNEAQ (reference sequence). This CDR3 has 14 residues. The V and J ends lost 2 bases and 4 bases respectively, with 11 bases between them. As DNA, the CDR3 is TGTGCCAGCAGCTTAAGAACAGGGCCCTATGGCTACACCTTC. Translation gives CASSLRTGPYGYTF.

The V and J genes are TRBV5-1 and TRBJ2-3, with TRBD1 matching over 7 bases. The CDR3 has 15 residues. V dropped 5 bases and J dropped 2; count of bases not matched to a gene: 8. The germline gives CDR1 SGHRS, CDR2 YFSETQ. The CDR3 spells CASRVWDRYTDTQYF. DNA for the CDR3: TGCGCCAGCAGAGTATGGGACAGATACACAGATACGCAGTATTTT.

This clone has a handful of counts. The chain recombines TRBV28 with TRBJ2-5, with 9 bases aligning to TRBD2. V was pared by 7 bases and J by 3 bases, with 9 bases of the junction left unmatched. Germline lookup yields CDR1 MDHEN and CDR2 SYDVKM. The CDR3 is 15 amino acids. As DNA, the CDR3 is TGTGCCAGCAATGGCGGGAGGGCCCCGAAAGAGACCCAGTACTTC. This encodes CASNGGRAPKETQYF.

This sequence joins TRBV27 and TRBJ2-3; D is unclear. The germline V gene has CDR1 MNHEY and CDR2 SMNVEV (reference sequence). The CDR3 loop spans 14 amino acids. V was cut by 0 bases and J by 1 base, with 5 bases left in between. CDR3 loop: CASSLSAGTDTQYF. CDR3 coding DNA: TGTGCCAGCAGTTTATCAGCTGGCACAGATACGCAGTATTTT.

V is TRBV7-6 and J is TRBJ2-7; a weak D match, TRBD1 (6 bases). Trimming cost V 3 bases and J 7 bases, with 13 bases left between them. This CDR3 comprises 13 residues. The germline V gene encodes CDR1 SGHVS and CDR2 FNYEAQ. The CDR3 sequence is CASSLGHGKEQYF. In DNA, the CDR3 is TGTGCCAGCAGCTTGGGACATGGAAAAGAGCAGTACTTC.

The V call is TRBV10-3, the J call TRBJ2-7; the D gene is possibly TRBD1 (5 bases). This CDR3 has 13 residues. Germline CDR1 is ENHRY and CDR2 is SYGVKD. Trimming left V 3 bases short and J 1 base short, with 7 bases between. The CDR3 loop is CAISDDSSYEQYF. The CDR3 bases are TGTGCCATCAGTGATGACAGTTCCTACGAGCAGTACTTC.

This clone appeared a few times. The chain has TRBV6-9 and TRBJ1-5; D is uncertain. Trimming removed 6 bases at V and 4 bases at J, with 4 bases between. The CDR3 is made up of 11 amino acids. Germline V gene sequence: CDR1 MNHGY, CDR2 SVAAGI. Here the CDR3 reads CASSLNQPQHF. The CDR3 DNA reads TGTGCCAGCAGCCTTAATCAGCCCCAGCATTTT.

The rearrangement joins TRBV6-6 to TRBJ2-3; 12 bases match TRBD2. V trimming: 4 bases; J trimming: 6 bases; junction bases outside the gene matches: 2. Germline CDR1 reads MNHNY; CDR2 reads SVGAGI (reference sequence). The CDR3 has 14 amino acids. Here the CDR3 DNA reads TGTGCCAGCAGTTCCCTAGCGGGAGGGGATACGCAGTATTTT. Its protein product is CASSSLAGGDTQYF.

The gene calls are TRBV5-1 and TRBJ2-3, with D possibly being TRBD1 (5 bases). Trimming removed 0 bases at V and 6 bases at J, with 11 bases between. Germline CDR1 is SGHRS and CDR2 is YFSETQ. The CDR3 covers 14 residues. CDR3 residues: CASSLDQGSDTQYF. The CDR3 coding sequence is TGCGCCAGCAGCTTGGATCAGGGATCGGATACGCAGTATTTT.